There are many counts of the clone carrying this T cell receptor beta chain. TCR beta CDR3 regions were amplified from RNA. The HTBI primer set served for first-round RT-PCR of the TCR CDR3. TCRdb processed the multiplex PCR reads anew with MiXCR; each CDR3 protein has one entry. The data contain 200,000 to 300,000 distinct CDR3 sequences, around 15% of them singletons. This record comes from a study of T cells in Graves' hyperthyroidism and ophthalmopathy. Together with thyroid ultrasound, orbital computed tomography, serum thyroxine and TRAb, clinical symptoms were used for diagnoses. Trimming shortened V by 6 bases and J by 0 bases, and 13 bases separated the two germline ends. This CDR3 has 14 amino acids. Germline V gene sequence: CDR1 DFQATT, CDR2 SNEGSKA (reference sequence).

Sample: blood. The sequence derives from a woman aged 18 to 35 with Graves' ophthalmopathy. The rearrangement links TRBV20-1 to TRBJ2-3; the D gene is possibly TRBD2 (7 bases). CDR3 amino acids: CSARGASSTDTQYF. The CDR3 nucleotides are TGCAGTGCCCGGGGGGCATCTAGCACAGATACGCAGTATTTT.